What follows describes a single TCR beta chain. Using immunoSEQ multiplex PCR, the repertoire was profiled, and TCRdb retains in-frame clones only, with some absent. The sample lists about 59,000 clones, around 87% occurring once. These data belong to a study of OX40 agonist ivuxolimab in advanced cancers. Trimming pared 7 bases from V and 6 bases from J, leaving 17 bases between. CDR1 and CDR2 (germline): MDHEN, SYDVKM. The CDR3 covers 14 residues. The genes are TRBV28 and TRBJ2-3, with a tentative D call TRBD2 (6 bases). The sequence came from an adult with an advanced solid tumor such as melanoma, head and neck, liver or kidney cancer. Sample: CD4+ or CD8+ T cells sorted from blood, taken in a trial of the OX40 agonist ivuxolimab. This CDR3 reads CASIHGGSSDTQYF. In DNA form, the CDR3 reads TGTGCCAGCATTCACGGGGGTTCCTCGGATACGCAGTATTTT.